This T cell receptor (beta chain) was observed in a study of blood T cell repertoires in COVID-19. The CDR3 is made up of 12 amino acids. V was cut by 4 bases and J by 7 bases, with 8 bases left in between. Germline CDR1 and CDR2: SGHVS and FNYEAQ. This clone was counted a single time. Per the original methods: Reference gene primer amplification gave nucleated cell count estimates. This table comes from immunoSEQ multiplex PCR, and its TCRdb copy is limited to in-frame clones, with some not included. The DNA gave D and trimming, while V, J and clone size come from that table. The sample includes roughly 35,000 clones, more than 70% of them seen just once.

This rearrangement joins TRBV7-6 to TRBJ2-1; D is unresolved. This TCR was recovered from a man aged 60 to 69 with active COVID-19. The sequencing input was peripheral blood. Written as DNA, the CDR3 is TGTGCCAGCAGCTCCGACGGGAATGAGCAGTTCTTC. Translation: CASSSDGNEQFF.